This T cell receptor beta chain was documented in a study of CD8+CD57+ T cells in acquired aplastic anemia. Study-level information: The sorted CD4+ and CD8+ cells yielded an average around 3 ug of DNA. Healthy donors yielded roughly 9.8 million CD4+ cell reads on average. The study, taken as a whole, reports: Patients were compared with controls for CD8+ Simpson's diversity, and no significant difference emerged. Shared by patients and controls, roughly 28 CD8+ CDR3s were abundant in patients.

This clonotype came up a few times. Its antigen remains unidentified. Genomic DNA templated the TCR beta VDJ and CDR3 profiling. Via MiXCR, TCRdb re-called the reads, giving one row per CDR3 protein. The sample lists some 220,000 distinct CDR3 sequences, approximately 35% occurring once. Per germline, CDR1 MGHRA and CDR2 YSYEKL. The CDR3 consists of 14 residues. Losses at the gene ends were 4 bases for V and 3 bases for J; bases not matched to a gene: 6. Sequencing used sorted CD4+, CD8+, or CD8+CD57+ T cells (not recorded which) from PBMCs. The sequence was obtained from a human donor in good health, serving as a control. J is TRBJ2-7 and V is TRBV4-1; 7 bases agree with TRBD2. In DNA form, the CDR3 reads TGCGCCAGCAGCCGGGAGGGTTTAGACTACGAGCAGTACTTC. Translation: CASSREGLDYEQYF.